This T cell receptor (beta chain) stems from a study of blood T cell repertoires in COVID-19. About the study: Samples came from the United States, Italy and Spain, spanning acute and convalescent COVID-19. PBMCs, B-cell-depleted T cells, or T cells provided the cDNA or gDNA that made up the material.

Measured with immunoSEQ multiplex PCR; TCRdb has only the in-frame clones, and not every one. The sample has 180,000 or so clones; approximately 86% are singletons. CDR3 length: 15 amino acids. Germline V gene lookup returns CDR1 SGDLS and CDR2 YYNGEE. The germline V and J ends were trimmed by 4 bases and 7 bases, with 15 bases remaining between them. The receptor was derived from a man in his 60s who had recovered from COVID-19. This chain links TRBV9 with TRBJ1-6; TRBD1 is a possible D gene (6 bases). The sequencing input was peripheral blood. The CDR3 sequence is CASSSTGTENSPLHF. CDR3 DNA sequence: TGTGCCAGCAGCTCCACAGGGACGGAGAATTCACCCCTCCACTTT. Full variable domain (rest looked up from reference TRBV9 and TRBJ1-6): DSGVTQTPKHLITATGQRVTLRCSPRSGDLSVYWYQQSLDQGLQFLIQYYNGEERAKGNILERFSAQQFPDLHSELNLSSLELGDSALYFCASSSTGTENSPLHFGNGTRLTVT.